This T cell receptor beta chain was recovered during a study of shared clonotypes between healthy human individuals. The CDR3 runs 13 residues. V dropped 7 bases and J dropped 6; count of bases not matched to a gene: 10. Per the germline V gene, CDR1 is SQVTM and CDR2 is ANQGSEA. Comments on this clone: As yet, its antigen is unknown.

The study drew all its donors from Caucasian adults living in Nashville, Tennessee. Sequenced by immunoSEQ multiplex PCR; TCRdb stores in-frame clones only, minus some. Of millions of clones in the sample, 90% to 95% were seen once. Study-level results: Sampling covered nothing but blood. Tissue TCR repertoires likely differ from those found in blood. The small donor group covered limited genetic and exposure diversity. When naive CD4 clonotypes were compared across a few donors, around 5% were shared.

The sequence came from a man aged 18 to 29 in good health. Sequences were obtained from naive CD4+ T cells sorted from blood. Specified subset: CD45RA+ positively selected. This chain links TRBV29-1 with TRBJ2-7, with TRBD1 matching 9 bases. The CDR3 protein is CSALGTGRGEQYF. The CDR3 coding sequence is TGCAGCGCCCTGGGGACAGGGAGAGGCGAGCAGTACTTC.